This TCR beta chain was sequenced during a study of blood T cells in healthy people across ages. The wider study: Capture by template switching was about one barcoded beta molecule per two T cells.

This clonotype has more than one count but fewer than ten. Its target is not known. Study-wide findings and caveats: PBMCs were not sorted, which prevented a conclusive comparison of naive versus antigen-experienced cells. In these data, TCR beta diversity tracked strongly with naive T cell percentage.

PBMCs, at least 6 million per sample, were isolated. V lost 5 bases, J lost 6 bases, and 10 bases lay in between. Looked up from germline, CDR1 is SEHNR and CDR2 is FQNEAQ (reference sequence). This CDR3 has 12 amino acids. Primed by a sample-barcoded 5' primer and a J-beta primer mix, a second PCR proceeded for about 6 to 11 cycles. TCRdb reanalysed the 5' RACE reads using MiXCR and keeps one entry per CDR3 protein. The sample records roughly 790,000 distinct CDR3 sequences, 40% to 45% being singletons. This TCR was sampled from an older woman in good health. J is TRBJ1-2 and V is TRBV7-9; D ambiguous. Material: blood. CDR3 amino acids: CASSKDGHGYTF. The CDR3 region has the DNA TGTGCCAGCAGCAAGGATGGGCATGGCTACACCTTC.